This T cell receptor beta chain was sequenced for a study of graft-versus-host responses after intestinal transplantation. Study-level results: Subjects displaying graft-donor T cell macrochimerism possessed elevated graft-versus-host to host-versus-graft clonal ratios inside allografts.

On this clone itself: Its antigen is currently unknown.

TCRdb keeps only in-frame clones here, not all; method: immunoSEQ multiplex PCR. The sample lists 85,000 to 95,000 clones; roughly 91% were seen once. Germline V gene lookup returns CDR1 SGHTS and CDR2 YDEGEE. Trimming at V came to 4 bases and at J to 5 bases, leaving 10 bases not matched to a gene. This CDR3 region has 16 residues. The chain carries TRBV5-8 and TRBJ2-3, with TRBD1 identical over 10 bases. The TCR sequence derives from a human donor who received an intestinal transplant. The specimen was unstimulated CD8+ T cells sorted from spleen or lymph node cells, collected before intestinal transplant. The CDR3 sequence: CASSGIRTGGEDTQYF. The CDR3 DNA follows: TGTGCCAGCAGCGGAATCCGGACAGGGGGTGAAGATACGCAGTATTTT.